This TCR beta chain was sequenced during a study of response to subunit inactivated influenza vaccine. Overall study results and limits: With each seasonal influenza vaccination, the authors suggested, few new T cells are recruited.

In TCRdb, the RT-PCR reads were re-called with MiXCR into one record per CDR3 protein. The sample has more than 600,000 distinct CDR3 sequences, around 20% seen once. Germline values: CDR1 SGHRS, CDR2 YFSETQ. CDR3 length: 20 residues. The germline V and J ends were trimmed by 0 bases and 0 bases, with 22 bases remaining between them. As concerns this clonotype: As yet, its antigen is unknown.

The TCR was taken from a man aged 45-65 years who received an inactivated influenza vaccine. The chain links TRBV5-1 to TRBJ2-1; D gene unclear. The input for sequencing was PBMCs from blood, taken roughly 5 days after vaccination. CDR3 nucleotide sequence: TGCGCCAGCAGCTTGGGACTTGCGCGGCTCCCCAGAAGCTCCTACAATGAGCAGTTCTTC. The encoded protein is CASSLGLARLPRSSYNEQFF.